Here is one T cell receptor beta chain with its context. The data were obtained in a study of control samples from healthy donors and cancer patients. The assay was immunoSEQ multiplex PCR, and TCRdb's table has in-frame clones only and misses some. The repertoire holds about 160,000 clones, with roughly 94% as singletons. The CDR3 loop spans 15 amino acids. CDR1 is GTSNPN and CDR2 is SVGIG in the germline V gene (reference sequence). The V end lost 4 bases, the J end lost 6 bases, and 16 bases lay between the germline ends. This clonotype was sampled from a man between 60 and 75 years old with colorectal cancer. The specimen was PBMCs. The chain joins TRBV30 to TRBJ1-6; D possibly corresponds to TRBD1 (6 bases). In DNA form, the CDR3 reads TGTGCCTGGACCATCAGACAGGCGGGTAATTCACCCCTCCACTTT. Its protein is CAWTIRQAGNSPLHF.